This TCR beta chain was sequenced for a study of neurological immune-mediated disorders. Overall study findings and caveats: The expanded clones of different subjects shared no CDR3 amino acid sequences (suggesting private repertoires in all groups). The greatest TCR clonal expansion occurred in HTLV-1-associated myelopathy and the least in multiple sclerosis, which fell below healthy controls.

This clonotype was detected many times. No antigen is known for it. With 10-nucleotide random UMIs, 5'RACE was used to make the cDNA. TCRdb re-analysed the 5' RACE reads in MiXCR, keeping a single row per CDR3 protein. This sample carries tens of thousands of distinct CDR3 sequences, roughly an eighth of them seen once, and the ten largest clones take under 5.5%. There are 14 residues in the CDR3. Losses at the gene ends were 8 bases for V and 1 base for J; bases not matched to a gene: 3. Time point meaning: longitudinal time-point 1 (baseline). Sequencing was carried out using PBMCs. The TCR was taken from a female donor with HTLV-1-associated myelopathy (HAM/TSP). This sequence joins TRBV12-3 or TRBV12-4 and TRBJ2-2; 8 nucleotides agree with TRBD1. In DNA form, the CDR3 reads TGTGCCAGCTCGGGACAGGAGAACACCGGGGAGCTGTTTTTT. This gives the protein CASSGQENTGELFF.